The 32 T cell receptor beta chains presented below share a single source sample, sequenced in a study of T cells in Graves' hyperthyroidism and ophthalmopathy. Amplified TCR beta CDR3 regions came from RNA transcripts. With the HTBI primer set, the TCR CDR3 went through a first round of RT-PCR. TCRdb passed the multiplex PCR reads through MiXCR, listing each CDR3 protein once. The data show about 610,000 distinct CDR3 sequences, roughly 16% seen once. Specimen: blood. The receptor source for this set is a woman in her thirties or forties with Graves' ophthalmopathy.

This clonotype came up many times. The rearrangement links TRBV15 to TRBJ2-1, with 7 bases matching TRBD1. This CDR3 has 16 residues. V was pared by 1 base and J by 4 bases, with 7 bases of the junction left unmatched. Germline CDR1 is LNHNV and CDR2 is YYDKDF (reference sequence). CDR3 region: CATSRARQGLYNEQFF. The CDR3 DNA is TGTGCCACCAGCAGAGCCCGACAGGGATTATACAATGAGCAGTTCTTC. The variable domain in full, with the rest retrieved from reference TRBV15 and TRBJ2-1, is DAMVIQNPRYQVTQFGKPVTLSCSQTLNHNVMYWYQQKSSQAPKLLFHYYDKDFNNEADTPDNFQSRRPNTSFCFLDIRSPGLGDTAMYLCATSRARQGLYNEQFFGPGTRLTVL.

The chain joins TRBV10-3 to TRBJ2-5; 9 positions agree with TRBD1. V lost 8 bases to trimming and J lost 4 bases; unmatched junction nucleotides: 2. In germline, CDR1 is ENHRY, CDR2 SYGVKD. The CDR3 runs 12 residues. DNA of the CDR3: TGTGCCATCGGGACAGGGCTAGAGACCCAGTACTTC. This gives the protein CAIGTGLETQYF.

The rearrangement links TRBV12-3 or TRBV12-4 to TRBJ2-3; perhaps TRBD1 as D (6 bases). This CDR3 is built from 16 residues. The V end lost 6 bases, the J end lost 2 bases, and 18 bases lay between the germline ends. Here the CDR3 reads CASRETGRGDTDTQYF. The CDR3 DNA sequence: TGTGCCAGCAGGGAAACAGGGCGTGGCGACACAGATACGCAGTATTTT.

This chain uses TRBV7-9 with TRBJ1-3; D gene unclear. This CDR3 is 13 amino acids long. Trimming removed 10 bases from V and 0 bases from J, with 10 bases in between. Germline CDR1 is SEHNR and CDR2 is FQNEAQ (reference sequence). CDR3 nucleotides: TGTGCCATACAGCGGAGCTCTGGAAACACCATATATTTT. Translation: CAIQRSSGNTIYF.

This sequence joins TRBV30 and TRBJ2-7, with D possibly matching TRBD2 (5 bases). V was trimmed by 1 base and J by 6 bases, leaving 16 bases between them. The CDR3 contains 14 residues. Germline CDR1 and CDR2: GTSNPN and SVGIG (reference sequence). CDR3 DNA sequence: TGTGCCTGGAGTGAGCTCAGGAAAGCGGCCGAGCAGTACTTC. It codes for CAWSELRKAAEQYF.

This clonotype has at least ten counts. The genes are TRBV30 and TRBJ1-2; weak D call: TRBD1 (6 bases). Trimming removed 2 bases at V and 6 bases at J, with 16 bases between. This CDR3 spans 14 amino acids. Germline V gene lookup returns CDR1 GTSNPN and CDR2 SVGIG (reference sequence). The CDR3 nucleotides read TGTGCCTGGAGTCAGGACAGTTTTGCCCATGGCTACACCTTC. Translation gives CAWSQDSFAHGYTF.

This sequence joins TRBV12-3 or TRBV12-4 and TRBJ1-4; 11 nucleotides agree with TRBD1. The CDR3 covers 15 residues. The J segment lost 4 bases and the V segment lost 7 bases, leaving 5 bases of the junction unmatched. The CDR3 DNA reads as TGTGCCAGCACCTTCGGGACAGGGGGTAATGAAAAACTGTTTTTT. This codes for CASTFGTGGNEKLFF.

The rearrangement uses TRBV20-1 and TRBJ2-2; the D call may be TRBD1 or TRBD2 (5 bases each). V was cut by 4 bases and J by 6 bases, with 12 bases left in between. This CDR3 region has 13 residues. Germline V lookup: CDR1 DFQATT, CDR2 SNEGSKA (reference sequence). CDR3 DNA: TGCAGTGCTATCCGAGGGGCAGCCGGGGAGCTGTTTTTT. It is translated as CSAIRGAAGELFF.

This clonotype has at least ten counts. The chain combines TRBV11-2 with TRBJ1-1; 7 bases map to TRBD1. This CDR3 comprises 13 residues. Germline CDR1 reads SGHAT; CDR2 reads FQNNGV. V was pared by 3 bases and J by 5 bases, with 3 bases of the junction left unmatched. The CDR3 nucleotides are TGTGCCAGCAGCTTTACCAGGGGGACTGAAGCTTTCTTT. Its translation: CASSFTRGTEAFF.

V and J are TRBV10-1 and TRBJ2-1, with 7 bases matching TRBD2. Germline lookup yields CDR1 WNHNN and CDR2 SYGVQD (reference sequence). V dropped 6 bases and J dropped 10; count of bases not matched to a gene: 12. This CDR3 region has 14 residues. The CDR3 nucleotides are TGCGCCAGCAGCCCAGGACTAGTTGTCAGGGAGCAGTTCTTC. Residues: CASSPGLVVREQFF.

This sequence joins TRBV28 and TRBJ2-5; D is uncertain. This CDR3 contains 16 residues. V lost 5 bases and J 4 bases, leaving 20 bases between the germline ends. Germline V gene data show CDR1 as MDHEN and CDR2 as SYDVKM. The CDR3 nucleotides read TGTGCCAGCAGTGCCTTTCTCACCAGGCCGACAGAGACCCAGTACTTC. It yields the protein CASSAFLTRPTETQYF. The complete variable domain, with remaining parts taken from reference TRBV28 and TRBJ2-5, reads DVKVTQSSRYLVKRTGEKVFLECVQDMDHENMFWYRQDPGLGLRLIYFSYDVKMKEKGDIPEGYSVSREKKERFSLILESASTNQTSMYLCASSAFLTRPTETQYFGPGTRLLVL.

The rearrangement links TRBV6-2 or TRBV6-3 to TRBJ2-2; D possibly corresponds to TRBD2 (6 bases). V was shortened by 6 bases and J by 7 bases, with 12 bases between the two germline ends. Germline V gene sequence: CDR1 MNHEY, CDR2 SVGEGT. CDR3 size: 13 residues. The CDR3 here is CASSPRGFGELFF. As DNA, the CDR3 is TGTGCCAGCAGCCCCCGGGGGTTCGGGGAGCTGTTTTTT.

This clonotype has a count of ten or more. The V call is TRBV3-1, the J call TRBJ2-5, with 9 nucleotides matching TRBD2. J lost 0 bases, V lost 1 base, and 9 bases had no gene match. The CDR3 consists of 18 residues. The germline V gene encodes CDR1 LGHDT and CDR2 YNNKEL (reference sequence). Here the CDR3 DNA reads TGTGCCAGCAGCCAAGGATATTATATAGCGGGAGACCAAGAGACCCAGTACTTC. It codes for CASSQGYYIAGDQETQYF.

The CDR3 DNA follows: TGTGCCAGCAGCACCAGACTCGACGAAGAGACCCAGTACTTC. Its translation is CASSTRLDEETQYF. This sequence joins TRBV11-2 and TRBJ2-5; the D is unclear. V was cut by 5 bases and J by 3 bases, with 13 bases left in between. Germline V gene data show CDR1 as SGHAT and CDR2 as FQNNGV. The CDR3 has 14 amino acids. Full variable domain (outside the CDR3, taken from reference TRBV11-2 and TRBJ2-5): EAGVAQSPRYKIIEKRQSVAFWCNPISGHATLYWYQQILGQGPKLLIQFQNNGVVDDSQLPKDRFSAERLKGVDSTLKIQPAKLEDSAVYLCASSTRLDEETQYFGPGTRLLVL.

At least ten counts were recorded for this clonotype. This chain connects TRBV27 to TRBJ2-1; TRBD2 aligns across 14 bases. The trim removed 6 bases at V and 1 base at J, leaving 5 bases unmatched. Germline assignment: CDR1 MNHEY and CDR2 SMNVEV (reference sequence). There are 17 residues in the CDR3. The CDR3 nucleotides read TGTGCCAGCAGGGGGACTAGCGGGAGACTATCCTACAATGAGCAGTTCTTC. Translation gives CASRGTSGRLSYNEQFF.

J is TRBJ1-1 and V is TRBV12-5, with D possibly matching TRBD1 (6 bases). Trimming removed 3 bases from V and 7 bases from J, with 12 bases in between. The germline CDR1 and CDR2 sequences are LGHNT and FRNRAP. The CDR3 is made up of 13 amino acids. Here the CDR3 reads CASGFGGGREAFF. CDR3 coding DNA: TGTGCTAGTGGTTTTGGGGGCGGCCGTGAAGCTTTCTTT.

Many counts were recorded for this clonotype. The chain couples TRBV30 to TRBJ1-4, with D possibly matching TRBD1 (6 bases). The V end was cut by 2 bases, the J end by 8 bases, with 21 bases between. CDR1 GTSNPN and CDR2 SVGIG come from the germline V gene (reference sequence). The CDR3 has 16 amino acids. CDR3: CAWSSPGAGLREKLFF. The CDR3 DNA follows: TGTGCCTGGAGTTCCCCAGGGGCAGGGCTTCGCGAAAAACTGTTTTTT.

The genes are TRBV11-2 and TRBJ2-1; TRBD1 is a possible D gene (5 bases). Germline CDR1 and CDR2: SGHAT and FQNNGV. The CDR3 contains 13 residues. Deletions cut 3 bases from V and 6 bases from J, with 9 bases between. The CDR3 DNA follows: TGTGCCAGCAGCTTGACGACAGTCAATGAGCAGTTCTTC. It is translated as CASSLTTVNEQFF. Looking up the rest from reference TRBV11-2 and TRBJ2-1 gives the full variable domain: EAGVAQSPRYKIIEKRQSVAFWCNPISGHATLYWYQQILGQGPKLLIQFQNNGVVDDSQLPKDRFSAERLKGVDSTLKIQPAKLEDSAVYLCASSLTTVNEQFFGPGTRLTVL.

This clonotype was recorded many times. The V gene is TRBV20-1, the J gene TRBJ2-7, with D possibly TRBD2 on 6 matching bases. Germline CDR1 reads DFQATT; CDR2 reads SNEGSKA (reference sequence). The CDR3 has 13 residues. With 4 bases removed from V and 4 bases from J, the gap between germline ends came to 14 bases. The CDR3 DNA is TGCAGTGCTACCGTAGCGGACCCTTACGAGCAGTACTTC. Protein product: CSATVADPYEQYF.

This clonotype was observed many times. The genes are TRBV2 and TRBJ1-5, with 8 nucleotides matching TRBD1. The length of the CDR3 is 16 residues. V lost 5 bases to trimming and J lost 2 bases; unmatched junction nucleotides: 8. Germline-derived CDR1 and CDR2 are SNHLY and FYNNEI. The CDR3 protein is CASSIQDRAGNQPQHF. The CDR3 nucleotides read TGTGCCAGCAGTATCCAGGACAGGGCGGGCAATCAGCCCCAGCATTTT.

This clonotype was counted a single time. The rearrangement uses TRBV2 and TRBJ2-1, with 8 bases matching TRBD2. The germline CDR1 and CDR2 sequences are SNHLY and FYNNEI. The CDR3 extends over 16 amino acids. Trimming removed 3 bases from V and 3 bases from J; junction bases left unmatched: 7. CDR3 region: CASSEGLLADYNEQFF. The CDR3 nucleotides are TGTGCCAGCAGTGAGGGCCTACTAGCGGACTACAATGAGCAGTTCTTC.

This clonotype appeared many times. This chain connects TRBV6-1 to TRBJ1-6; 10 bases line up with TRBD1. The CDR3 consists of 13 residues. Germline trimming cut 9 bases from V and 10 bases from J; bases unmatched to any gene: 6. Germline values: CDR1 MNHNS, CDR2 SASEGT. CDR3 DNA sequence: TGTGCCAGTACTGACAGGGGGCCCTCACCCCTCCACTTT. Protein sequence: CASTDRGPSPLHF.

This clonotype came up a few times. The rearrangement uses TRBV18 and TRBJ2-1, with 11 bases fitting TRBD2. The CDR3 runs to 17 residues. The V gene end was trimmed by 3 bases and the J gene end by 10 bases; junction bases not matched to a gene: 14. CDR1 and CDR2 from the germline V gene are KGHSH and LQKENI. The CDR3 here is CASSPRSSLAGGWEQFF. The DNA for the CDR3 is TGTGCCAGCTCACCCCGTAGCTCGCTAGCGGGAGGATGGGAGCAGTTCTTC. Drawing the rest from reference TRBV18 and TRBJ2-1, the complete variable domain is NAGVMQNPRHLVRRRGQEARLRCSPMKGHSHVYWYRQLPEEGLKFMVYLQKENIIDESGMPKERFSAEFPKEGPSILRIQQVVRGDSAAYFCASSPRSSLAGGWEQFFGPGTRLTVL.

This clonotype occurred many times. The chain couples TRBV28 to TRBJ2-6, with D hard to call. V lost 8 bases and J 1 base, leaving 6 bases between the germline ends. CDR3 length equals 13 residues. The germline gives CDR1 MDHEN, CDR2 SYDVKM. CDR3 nucleotides: TGTGCCAGCTCAGGATCTGGGGCCAACGTCCTGACTTTC. It encodes CASSGSGANVLTF.

This clonotype was seen only a few times. The chain recombines TRBV12-3 or TRBV12-4 with TRBJ1-5; 8 nucleotides agree with TRBD1. CDR3 length equals 15 residues. After removal of 1 base from V and 7 bases from J, the junction contained 6 bases not matched to a gene. CDR3 DNA sequence: TGTGCCAGCAGTTTAGAGACAGGGGAGGGCCAGCCCCAGCATTTT. Translated: CASSLETGEGQPQHF.

In its sample, this clonotype was seen many times. The chain carries TRBV20-1 and TRBJ2-3; 10 bases fit TRBD1. Germline lookup yields CDR1 DFQATT and CDR2 SNEGSKA (reference sequence). V shed 5 bases and J 2 bases; nucleotides not matched to a gene: 7. The CDR3 spans 15 residues. The DNA for the CDR3 is TGCAGTGCTCACGGGACAGGGGTACTCACAGATACGCAGTATTTT. Its protein is CSAHGTGVLTDTQYF.

This clonotype has a count of ten or more. In DNA form, the CDR3 reads TGTGCCAGCAGGCAAGGGACATCTGATAAGGAGCAGTACTTC. This codes for CASRQGTSDKEQYF. The chain is built from TRBV2 and TRBJ2-7, with TRBD1 as a possible D gene (6 bases). The germline V gene encodes CDR1 SNHLY and CDR2 FYNNEI. This CDR3 contains 14 residues. V was pared by 6 bases and J by 7 bases, with 19 bases between.

In this sample, this clonotype turned up a few times. The chain recombines TRBV6-1 with TRBJ1-5, with a possible D match to TRBD1 (6 bases). Deletions cut 8 bases from V and 3 bases from J, with 17 bases between. In germline, CDR1 is MNHNS, CDR2 SASEGT. This CDR3 has 15 residues. The CDR3 bases are TGTGCCAGCCGCCTTGACAGGATACCCAATCAGCCCCAGCATTTT. It translates to CASRLDRIPNQPQHF.

The table lists this clonotype with many counts. V is TRBV11-2 and J is TRBJ2-5; D is unresolved. Germline V gene lookup returns CDR1 SGHAT and CDR2 FQNNGV. CDR3 length: 13 residues. V lost 2 bases to trimming and J lost 2 bases, with 6 bases between them. Here the CDR3 DNA reads TGTGCCAGCAGCTTACTAGGGCAAGAGACCCAGTACTTC. Its translation is CASSLLGQETQYF.

This clonotype has ten or more counts. The J gene is TRBJ2-1, the V gene TRBV6-1; D is unclear. Between the trimmed V and J ends, which lost 2 bases and 5 bases, there was a span of 19 bases. In germline, CDR1 is MNHNS, CDR2 SASEGT. The CDR3 loop spans 17 amino acids. DNA of the CDR3: TGTGCCAGCAGTGAATCCGGACCTAGGACCCCCAACAATGAGCAGTTCTTC. It encodes CASSESGPRTPNNEQFF.

The chain carries TRBV20-1 and TRBJ2-1; 9 bases are a match to TRBD2. V lost 3 bases, J lost 6 bases, and 6 bases stayed unmatched. Germline loops: CDR1 DFQATT, CDR2 SNEGSKA (reference sequence). This CDR3 contains 14 residues. The CDR3 loop is CSASAGGVLNEQFF. The CDR3 region has the DNA TGCAGTGCTAGTGCGGGGGGGGTTCTCAATGAGCAGTTCTTC.

This clonotype was found a few times. The J gene is TRBJ2-1, the V gene TRBV10-3; D tentatively reads TRBD1 or TRBD2 (6 bases each). V lost 4 bases and J 9 bases, leaving 13 bases between the germline ends. The CDR3 covers 13 residues. Per the germline V gene, CDR1 is ENHRY and CDR2 is SYGVKD. Here the CDR3 reads CAISASGAGEQFF. The CDR3 bases are TGTGCCATCAGTGCTTCGGGGGCGGGTGAGCAGTTCTTC.